The 17 T cell receptor beta chains below were found in one sample sequenced in a study of shared clonotypes between healthy human individuals. The assay was immunoSEQ multiplex PCR, and TCRdb's table has in-frame clones only and misses some. This sample has over 1.4 million clones, with approximately 97% found just once. The sample taken for sequencing was naive CD4+ T cells sorted from blood. Subset of the sample: CD45RA+ positively selected. These receptors originate from a man aged 30 to 45 in good health.

This chain joins TRBV27 and TRBJ2-2, with 10 bases identical to TRBD2. The ends lost 8 bases at V and 4 bases at J; junction bases unmatched: 7. This CDR3 comprises 15 residues. The germline CDR1 and CDR2 sequences are MNHEY and SMNVEV (reference sequence). The CDR3 loop is CASRRASGSTGELFF. The CDR3 bases are TGTGCCAGCCGGCGGGCTAGCGGGAGCACCGGGGAGCTGTTTTTT.

The chain joins TRBV21-1 to TRBJ1-5. TRBV21-1 is a pseudogene. The CDR3 length is 15 residues. The CDR3 sequence: CASSPPGADNQPQHF. In DNA, the CDR3 is TGTGCCAGCAGCCCCCCGGGGGCGGATAATCAGCCCCAGCATTTT.

V is TRBV18 and J is TRBJ1-5, with unresolved D. Trimming left V 0 bases short and J 2 bases short, with 8 bases between. From germline, CDR1 is KGHSH and CDR2 LQKENI. This CDR3 comprises 15 residues. The DNA for the CDR3 is TGTGCCAGCTCACCACCGAGTCATCGCAATCAGCCCCAGCATTTT. This encodes CASSPPSHRNQPQHF.

The genes are TRBV9 and TRBJ2-3; TRBD2 matches 7 bases. This CDR3 contains 15 residues. J lost 6 bases, V lost 0 bases, and 7 bases had no gene match. Germline CDR1 is SGDLS and CDR2 is YYNGEE. The CDR3 spells CASSVAGTNLDTQYF. The CDR3 nucleotides are TGTGCCAGCAGCGTAGCCGGGACTAATTTGGATACGCAGTATTTT.

The gene calls are TRBV19 and TRBJ2-4; 7 nucleotides agree with TRBD1. V lost 1 base, J lost 7 bases, and 1 base stayed unmatched. CDR3 length: 13 amino acids. Germline V gene lookup returns CDR1 LNHDA and CDR2 SQIVND (reference sequence). For the CDR3, the DNA is TGTGCCAGTAGTATAGGCAGGGGGAACATTCAGTACTTC. The encoded protein is CASSIGRGNIQYF.

Points on this clone: At the DNA level, this CDR3 is encoded by other sequences in the same sample as well. The chain couples TRBV5-1 to TRBJ2-2, with D unresolved. The CDR3 spans 13 residues. The germline V and J ends were trimmed by 5 bases and 6 bases, with 11 bases remaining between them. Germline CDR1 SGHRS, CDR2 YFSETQ. DNA of the CDR3: TGCGCCAGCAGTCTAGTAGGACCCGGGGAGCTGTTTTTT. It specifies CASSLVGPGELFF.

This chain links TRBV28 with TRBJ2-3, with 11 bases aligning to TRBD1. The CDR3 is 15 residues long. Germline CDR1 and CDR2: MDHEN and SYDVKM. J gave up 2 bases and V 6 bases, and 4 bases lay outside the gene matches. The CDR3 DNA follows: TGTGCCAGCAGCCGGACAGGGGGCATCACAGATACGCAGTATTTT. Translated, it gives CASSRTGGITDTQYF.

This chain connects TRBV18 to TRBJ2-7; 8 nucleotides align to TRBD2. Trimming removed 0 bases from V and 2 bases from J; junction bases left unmatched: 3. The CDR3 runs 15 residues. CDR1 and CDR2 (germline): KGHSH, LQKENI. CDR3 DNA sequence: TGTGCCAGCTCACCACCGGGACTAGTGCCCTACGAGCAGTACTTC. The encoded protein is CASSPPGLVPYEQYF.

The rearrangement links TRBV2 to TRBJ2-7; the D gene is possibly TRBD1 (6 bases). CDR1 is SNHLY, CDR2 FYNNEI, per germline. The CDR3 is made up of 14 amino acids. Trimming removed 7 bases at V and 2 bases at J, with 15 bases between. The CDR3 protein is CASTNRDNAYEQYF. The CDR3 bases are TGTGCCAGCACCAACCGGGACAATGCCTACGAGCAGTACTTC.

The chain joins TRBV7-3 to TRBJ2-1, with 9 nucleotides matching TRBD2. This CDR3 has 15 amino acids. V lost 2 bases and J lost 7; bases outside the gene matches: 6. Germline V gene data show CDR1 as SGHTA and CDR2 as FQGTGA. CDR3 sequence: CASSLGREGRNEQFF. The DNA for the CDR3 is TGTGCCAGCAGCTTAGGGCGGGAGGGCCGTAATGAGCAGTTCTTC. Looking up the rest from reference TRBV7-3 and TRBJ2-1 gives the full variable domain: GAGVSQTPSNKVTEKGKYVELRCDPISGHTALYWYRQSLGQGPEFLIYFQGTGAADDSGLPNDRFFAVRPEGSVSTLKIQRTERGDSAVYLCASSLGREGRNEQFFGPGTRLTVL.

This clone has just a few counts. V is TRBV7-6 and J is TRBJ2-5; maybe TRBD1 (5 bases). Germline V gives CDR1 SGHVS, CDR2 FNYEAQ. This CDR3 spans 12 amino acids. Trimming pared 6 bases from V and 4 bases from J, leaving 9 bases between. The CDR3 spells CASSRGLETQYF. The CDR3 bases are TGTGCCAGCAGTAGGGGTTTAGAGACCCAGTACTTC.

The gene calls are TRBV18 and TRBJ1-5; no definite D call. V was shortened by 1 base and J by 3 bases, with 7 bases between the two germline ends. CDR3 length: 14 amino acids. Germline lookup yields CDR1 KGHSH and CDR2 LQKENI. CDR3 residues: CASSPRQLNQPQHF. CDR3 nucleotides: TGTGCCAGCTCACCACGGCAGCTCAATCAGCCCCAGCATTTT.

This clone was recorded only once. The chain couples TRBV5-8 to TRBJ2-2, with D maybe TRBD1 (5 bases). This CDR3 is built from 15 residues. In germline, CDR1 is SGHTS, CDR2 YDEGEE. Trimming took 4 bases from V and 4 from J, leaving 14 bases between them. DNA for the CDR3: TGTGCCAGCAGCCCCGACAGAAGGAGCACCGGGGAGCTGTTTTTT. It translates to CASSPDRRSTGELFF. Full variable domain (remainder filled in from reference TRBV5-8 and TRBJ2-2): EAGVTQSPTHLIKTRGQQATLRCSPISGHTSVYWYQQALGLGLQFLLWYDEGEERNRGNFPPRFSGRQFPNYSSELNVNALELEDSALYLCASSPDRRSTGELFFGEGSRLTVL.

The chain is built from TRBV5-5 and TRBJ2-7; D is perhaps TRBD2 (6 bases). Between the trimmed V and J ends, which lost 4 bases and 3 bases, there was a span of 20 bases. The germline gives CDR1 SGHKS, CDR2 YYEKEE (reference sequence). The CDR3 is made up of 16 amino acids. CDR3 nucleotides: TGTGCCAGCAGCCCCGGAGGGGCCGTGGCTCTCTACGAGCAGTACTTC. Translating gives CASSPGGAVALYEQYF.

The chain is built from TRBV28 and TRBJ1-2; 9 positions match TRBD1. This CDR3 is built from 14 residues. V trimming: 2 bases; J trimming: 8 bases; junction bases outside the gene matches: 6. The germline V gene has CDR1 MDHEN and CDR2 SYDVKM. This chain's CDR3 is CASSLGTGIRGYTF. The CDR3 DNA sequence: TGTGCCAGCAGTTTAGGGACAGGGATTCGCGGCTACACCTTC.

Comment on this clone: Other DNA sequences in this sample translate to the same CDR3. The chain is built from TRBV28 and TRBJ1-1; no clear D. Trimming took 2 bases from V and 8 from J, leaving 9 bases between them. The CDR3 length is 12 residues. The germline V gene has CDR1 MDHEN and CDR2 SYDVKM. CDR3 bases: TGTGCCAGCAGTTTACCAGAAACCGAAGCTTTCTTT. Its translation: CASSLPETEAFF.

This chain links TRBV7-3 with TRBJ2-1; the D is unclear. The CDR3 loop spans 14 amino acids. V lost 2 bases, J lost 5 bases, and 10 bases lay in between. The germline V gene encodes CDR1 SGHTA and CDR2 FQGTGA. CDR3 sequence (DNA): TGTGCCAGCAGCTTAGGAAGTGGAAACAATGAGCAGTTCTTC. This codes for CASSLGSGNNEQFF.